This T cell receptor beta chain was retrieved from a study of blood T cell repertoires in COVID-19. Study details: PBMCs, B-cell-depleted T cells, or T cells were the source of the cDNA or gDNA that made up the material.

The CDR3 covers 15 residues. CDR1 MNHEY and CDR2 SVGAGI come from the germline V gene. V shed 4 bases, J shed 6 bases, and the junction held 7 bases outside the gene matches. The repertoire was sequenced with immunoSEQ multiplex PCR; TCRdb's copy has only in-frame clones and lacks some. The sample contains about 160,000 clones, around 86% of which appear only once. The sequence derives from a man between 60 and 70 years old with COVID-19, enrolled during active disease. The gene calls are TRBV6-5 and TRBJ1-4; 8 bases line up with TRBD1. The material sequenced was peripheral blood. The CDR3 protein is CASSSQGARDEKLFF. CDR3 sequence (DNA): TGTGCCAGCAGTTCCCAGGGGGCGCGTGATGAAAAACTGTTTTTT.